One T cell receptor beta chain is described in this entry. The naive CD8 subset, CD45RO-negative cells positively selected for CCR7, excluded terminally differentiated effector memory CD45RA+ cells. Adults of Caucasian background living in Nashville, Tennessee made up all donors. The V end was cut by 7 bases, the J end by 3 bases, with 16 bases between. This CDR3 has 14 amino acids. From germline, CDR1 is SGHVS and CDR2 FQNEAQ. The sample is drawn from a study of shared clonotypes between healthy human individuals. Original processing methods: ImmunoSEQ gave junction-only sequences without quality scores, so filtering differed. The table came from immunoSEQ multiplex PCR; TCRdb's copy has only in-frame clones and leaves some out. The D gene and trimming were derived from the DNA, and the V and J assignments and clone size from that table. In the table there are just over 2,000,000 clones, roughly 94% of which are singletons.

The V gene is TRBV7-8, the J gene TRBJ2-7, with D uncertain. Sequencing was done on a sample of naive CD8+ T cells sorted from blood. This receptor was taken from a man younger than 35 in good health. The CDR3 protein is CASTPENPYYEQYF. CDR3 sequence (DNA): TGTGCCAGCACCCCCGAGAACCCCTACTACGAGCAGTACTTC.